This T cell receptor (beta chain) was recovered during a study of cytomegalovirus exposure and HLA in healthy donors. Study-level points and caveats: In vitro confirmation showed a few CMV-associated chains to be CMV antigen specific.

This PCR relied on a set of 60 Vbeta primers and 13 Jbeta primers. Profiling relied on immunoSEQ multiplex PCR, and the TCRdb table lists in-frame clones only, not all of them. The sample has 250,000 to 300,000 clones; roughly 91% are singletons. A note on this clone: Antigen: not known.

Sequencing was done on a sample of PBMCs. The origin of this receptor is a girl aged 2-10 years in good health and CMV-seronegative.

The DNA of the CDR3 is TGTGCCAGCAGTGAATACCCCACTAACTATGGCTACACCTTC. It is translated as CASSEYPTNYGYTF. The chain recombines TRBV25-1 with TRBJ1-2; D is unclear. This CDR3 is 14 amino acids long. Germline V gene sequence: CDR1 MGHDK, CDR2 SYGVNS. V was clipped by 0 bases and J by 0 bases, with 5 bases between them.